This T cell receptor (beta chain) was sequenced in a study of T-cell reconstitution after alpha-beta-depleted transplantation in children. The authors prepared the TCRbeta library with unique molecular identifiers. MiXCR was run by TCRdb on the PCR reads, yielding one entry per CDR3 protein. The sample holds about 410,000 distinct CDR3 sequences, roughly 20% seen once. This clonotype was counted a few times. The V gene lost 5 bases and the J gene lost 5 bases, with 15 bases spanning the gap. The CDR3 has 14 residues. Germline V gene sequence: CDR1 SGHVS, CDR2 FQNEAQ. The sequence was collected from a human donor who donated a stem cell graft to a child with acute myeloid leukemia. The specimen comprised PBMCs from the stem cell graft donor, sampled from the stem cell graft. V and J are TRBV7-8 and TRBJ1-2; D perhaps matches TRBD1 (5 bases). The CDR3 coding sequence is TGTGCCAGCAGCCTGGGACGGCAGATATATGGCTACACCTTC. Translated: CASSLGRQIYGYTF.